This is a list of T cell receptor beta chains from one sample in a study of PD-1 blockade in classical Hodgkin lymphoma. The method was immunoSEQ multiplex PCR; TCRdb's version includes in-frame clones alone and lacks a portion of them. The repertoire holds roughly 81,000 clones, approximately 91% seen once, with under 3% in the top ten. The source was peripheral blood mononuclear cells (PBMCs), collected before the second cycle of nivolumab. These receptors were obtained from a human donor with classical Hodgkin lymphoma. Both conserved end residues are part of each CDR3. The D gene is left open where the match is weak. Clone size is shown for a subset of rows, as once, few, many or a class of expanded clone.

V	size	length	J	D	DNA	CDR3
TRBV7-3	NA	12	TRBJ2-1	TRBD2	TGTGCCAGCAGCCGAGCGGGAGGAGAGCAGTTCTTC	CASSRAGGEQFF
TRBV4-1	NA	12	TRBJ2-1	NA	TGCGCCAGCAGCGGAGGTCGGCGCGAGCAGTTCTTC	CASSGGRREQFF
TRBV27	NA	16	TRBJ1-1	NA	TGTGCCAGCAGTTTCTTTCCTATGGCGGTGGGCACTGAAGCTTTCTTT	CASSFFPMAVGTEAFF
TRBV5-1	NA	15	TRBJ2-5	TRBD2	TGCGCCAGCAGCTGGGGCGGGGGAGACCAAGAGACCCAGTACTTC	CASSWGGGDQETQYF
TRBV5-5	NA	14	TRBJ2-3	TRBD1	TGTGCCAGCAGCGCGGGACAGGGAGCAGATACGCAGTATTTT	CASSAGQGADTQYF
TRBV4-1	NA	14	TRBJ1-1	NA	TGCGCCAGCAGCCTACAGGGTGAATCCACTGAAGCTTTCTTT	CASSLQGESTEAFF
TRBV11-2	NA	14	TRBJ1-2	NA	TGTGCCAGCAGCTCGCTTACGCGGACCGAGAGCTACACCTTC	CASSSLTRTESYTF
TRBV6-6	NA	13	TRBJ1-4	NA	TGTGCCAGCAGACAGTCGGGGAATGAAAAACTGTTTTTT	CASRQSGNEKLFF
TRBV2	NA	15	TRBJ1-2	TRBD1	TGTGCCAGCAGACCTCACAGGGGGGTAAAGGATGGCTACACCTTC	CASRPHRGVKDGYTF
TRBV4-2	few	14	TRBJ1-2	NA	TGTGCCAGCAGCCAAGAAGGAGACCTTGGTGGCTACACCTTC	CASSQEGDLGGYTF
TRBV12-5	NA	15	TRBJ2-5	TRBD1	TGTGCTAGTGGTTTGGTAAGACAGGGCCAAGAGACCCAGTACTTC	CASGLVRQGQETQYF
TRBV18	NA	17	TRBJ2-7	NA	TGTGCCAGCTCACCGACGCTACAGAGAATAGGAGGGAACGAGCAGTACTTC	CASSPTLQRIGGNEQYF
TRBV9	NA	12	TRBJ2-2	NA	TGTGCCAGCAGCGTAGACACCGGGGAGCTGTTTTTT	CASSVDTGELFF
TRBV19	NA	18	TRBJ2-1	TRBD1	TGTGCCAGTAGTACGACCCAGTTGAGACAGGGAAGCTACAATGAGCAGTTCTTC	CASSTTQLRQGSYNEQFF
TRBV6-6	NA	15	TRBJ1-3	NA	TGTGCCAGCAGTTACCCCCTAGGGGAGGGAAACACCATATATTTT	CASSYPLGEGNTIYF
TRBV5-1	NA	16	TRBJ2-3	TRBD2	TGCGCCAGCCTTCTGGGTCGTCAGCGGGAGGGCGATACGCAGTATTTT	CASLLGRQREGDTQYF
TRBV5-6	NA	13	TRBJ1-1	NA	TGTGCCAGCCAACTCTTAGGGAGGGGGGGAGCTTTCTTT	CASQLLGRGGAFF
TRBV18	NA	16	TRBJ2-2	NA	TGTGCCAGCTCACCGTTCCAGGGAGATAACACCGGGGAGCTGTTTTTT	CASSPFQGDNTGELFF
TRBV11-2	NA	13	TRBJ2-1	NA	TGTGCCAGCAGCTGGTTAGGGTCGGGTGAGCAGTTCTTC	CASSWLGSGEQFF
TRBV30	once	13	TRBJ1-1	NA	TGTGCCTGGAGCGGTCCAGTGAACACTGAAGCTTTCTTT	CAWSGPVNTEAFF
TRBV30	NA	12	TRBJ1-3	NA	TGTGCCTGGAGTAGGGCAAGAAACACCATATATTTT	CAWSRARNTIYF
TRBV6-5	NA	14	TRBJ1-2	NA	TGTGCCAGCAGCCAACCTGGACACCACTATGGCTACACCTTC	CASSQPGHHYGYTF
TRBV20-1	NA	10	TRBJ1-1	NA	TGCAGTGCTATAGGCACTGAAGCTTTCTTT	CSAIGTEAFF
TRBV19	NA	15	TRBJ2-5	NA	TGTGCCAGTAGCAAGGGGTGGGGGCCGAGAGAGACCCAGTACTTC	CASSKGWGPRETQYF
TRBV6-5	NA	12	TRBJ2-7	TRBD1	TGTGCCAGCCGCCAGGGGGTCTACGAGCAGTACTTC	CASRQGVYEQYF
TRBV21-1	NA	15	TRBJ2-7	NA	TGTGCCAGCAGCGGAAACAGCGACAGCTCCTACGAGCAGTACTTC	CASSGNSDSSYEQYF
TRBV28	NA	13	TRBJ2-2	NA	TGTGCCAGCATGAGAGGGAACACCGGGGAGCTGTTTTTT	CASMRGNTGELFF
TRBV29-1	NA	12	TRBJ2-1	TRBD2	TGCAGCGGGACTAGCGGGAGCGATGAGCAGTTCTTC	CSGTSGSDEQFF
TRBV4-1	NA	16	TRBJ1-5	NA	TGCGCCAGCAGCCAAGAGGGGGGGCGAAGAAATCAGCCCCAGCATTTT	CASSQEGGRRNQPQHF
TRBV11-1	NA	12	TRBJ2-5	NA	TGTGCCAGCAGCTTAGCGGGTGAGACCCAGTACTTC	CASSLAGETQYF
TRBV11-2	NA	17	TRBJ1-6	TRBD1	TGTGCCAGCAGCTTAGGCAATTCCGGGACAGGGTCCTCACCCCTCCACTTT	CASSLGNSGTGSSPLHF
TRBV27	few	11	TRBJ1-5	TRBD1	TGTGCCAGCAGTCAGGGGGGGCCCCAGCATTTT	CASSQGGPQHF
TRBV19	NA	21	TRBJ2-1	TRBD2	TGTGCCAGTAGTCCCAGAAGGAGACTAGCGGATGTAGGTGGGATCTACAATGAGCAGTTCTTC	CASSPRRRLADVGGIYNEQFF
TRBV5-4	NA	14	TRBJ2-7	TRBD1	TGTGCCAGCAGCGATAGGACAGGGGGCTACGAGCAGTACTTC	CASSDRTGGYEQYF
TRBV25-1	NA	13	TRBJ1-5	TRBD1	TGTGCCAGCAGTGCCGCAGGGGGTCAGCCCCAGCATTTT	CASSAAGGQPQHF
TRBV9	once	18	TRBJ2-1	TRBD2	TGTGCCAGCAGCGCCACGGGACTAGCGGGAGGCGCCTACAATGAGCAGTTCTTC	CASSATGLAGGAYNEQFF
TRBV4-1	NA	15	TRBJ2-7	NA	TGCGCCAGCAGCCGCCGGGACACCACCACCTACGAGCAGTACTTC	CASSRRDTTTYEQYF
TRBV19	NA	12	TRBJ1-2	NA	TGTGCCAGTAGTTTGCAGAACTATGGCTACACCTTC	CASSLQNYGYTF
TRBV5-6	NA	15	TRBJ1-3	NA	TGTGCCAGCAGCTTGGGGGGCCCATCTGGAAACACCATATATTTT	CASSLGGPSGNTIYF
TRBV6-5	NA	13	TRBJ1-5	NA	TGTGCCAGCAGAAGACGGGAGGATCAGCCCCAGCATTTT	CASRRREDQPQHF
TRBV7-9	NA	17	TRBJ2-2	NA	TGTGCCAGCAGCCCGTCGTCAGGGAACCTCGACACCGGGGAGCTGTTTTTT	CASSPSSGNLDTGELFF
TRBV6-1	NA	13	TRBJ1-1	NA	TGTGCCAGCAGTGTCACCCTACAGGCTGAAGCTTTCTTT	CASSVTLQAEAFF
TRBV7-3	NA	16	TRBJ2-3	TRBD2	TGTGCCAGCAGGAATGTAGGACTAGCGGGATCAGATACGCAGTATTTT	CASRNVGLAGSDTQYF
TRBV6-1	NA	14	TRBJ1-4	TRBD1	TGTGCCAGCTCCCGGACAGGGTCGGGGGAAAAACTGTTTTTT	CASSRTGSGEKLFF
TRBV27	NA	14	TRBJ2-7	TRBD1	TGTGCCAGCAGTTCTGGACAGGGCCAATACGAGCAGTACTTC	CASSSGQGQYEQYF